This TCR beta chain was documented in a study of shared clonotypes between healthy human individuals. V was cut by 0 bases and J by 0 bases, with 9 bases left in between. Germline CDR1 and CDR2: MGHRA and YSYEKL. The CDR3 covers 17 residues. Original methodology: Quality scores were absent from the junction-only immunoSEQ sequences, so filtering differed. Sequencing used immunoSEQ multiplex PCR; TCRdb keeps in-frame clones, though not all of them. V and J calls and clone size are those listed in that table; D and trimming were worked out from the DNA. The sample has about half a million clones, almost 80% seen once.

The clonotype originates from a woman aged 35 to 49 in good health. Some clones in this sample may be carry-over from other donors' samples. The sample consisted of PBMCs. The rearrangement joins TRBV4-1 to TRBJ2-6; no clear D. Here the CDR3 DNA reads TGCGCCAGCAGCCAAGAGACGGCGATCTCTGGGGCCAACGTCCTGACTTTC. Its protein product is CASSQETAISGANVLTF.